This T cell receptor beta chain was observed in a study of CD8+ T cells in alopecia areata. Study-wide results and caveats: For baseline CD8+ expansion, any link to response stays uncertain with one nonresponder. Affected lesional scalp, above all in alopecia totalis/universalis, was more clonal than normal scalp.

A note on this clone: Antigen: not known.

Germline CDR1 and CDR2: SQVTM and ANQGSEA. The CDR3 runs to 14 residues. V shed 3 bases and J 4 bases; nucleotides not matched to a gene: 5. Treatment of the sample: oral pan-JAK inhibitor, 5-10 mg twice daily. Patients with alopecia areata provided lesional scalp punch biopsies as well as peripheral blood. Investigators isolated RNA and reverse transcribed it into cDNA to act as the sequencing template. This table comes from immunoSEQ multiplex PCR, and its TCRdb copy is limited to in-frame clones, with some not included. The table shows some 220,000 clones, with about 50% occurring only once. The chain is built from TRBV29-1 and TRBJ2-3; 9 positions match TRBD1. The material sequenced was CD4+ T cells sorted from blood, taken at week 4, from a patient treated with tofacitinib. The clonotype comes from a human donor with alopecia areata. CDR3 nucleotides: TGCAGCGTTGATAGTCGACAGGGGGCAGATACGCAGTATTTT. Amino acid sequence: CSVDSRQGADTQYF.